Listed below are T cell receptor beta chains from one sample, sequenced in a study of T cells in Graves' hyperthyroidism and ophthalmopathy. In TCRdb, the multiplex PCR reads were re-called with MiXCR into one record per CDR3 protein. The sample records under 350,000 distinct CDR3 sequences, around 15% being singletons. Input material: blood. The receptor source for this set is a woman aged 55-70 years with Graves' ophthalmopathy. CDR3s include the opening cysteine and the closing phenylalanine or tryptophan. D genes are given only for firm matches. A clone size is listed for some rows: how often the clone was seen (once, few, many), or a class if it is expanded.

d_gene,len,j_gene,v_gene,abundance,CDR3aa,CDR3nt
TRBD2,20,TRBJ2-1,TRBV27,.,CASSPTRQRTSGSSYNEQFF,TGTGCCAGCAGTCCCACCCGACAGCGGACTAGCGGAAGCTCCTACAATGAGCAGTTCTTC
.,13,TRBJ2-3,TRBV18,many,CASSGGRTDTQYF,TGTGCCAGCTCGGGGGGCCGCACAGATACGCAGTATTTT
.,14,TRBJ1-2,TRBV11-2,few,CASSPPGSLYGYTF,TGTGCCAGCAGCCCTCCGGGTTCTCTCTATGGCTACACCTTC
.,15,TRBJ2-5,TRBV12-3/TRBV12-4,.,CASSIPAGAQETQYF,TGTGCCAGCAGTATCCCGGCTGGAGCCCAAGAGACCCAGTACTTC
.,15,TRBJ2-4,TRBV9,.,CASSVGTVAKNIQYF,TGTGCCAGCAGCGTAGGTACCGTAGCCAAAAACATTCAGTACTTC
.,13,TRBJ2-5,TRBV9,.,CASSTPGQETQYF,TGTGCCAGCAGCACGCCGGGCCAAGAGACCCAGTACTTC
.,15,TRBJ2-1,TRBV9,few,CASSVKRAGLNEQFF,TGTGCCAGCAGCGTAAAGCGGGCCGGGCTAAATGAGCAGTTCTTC
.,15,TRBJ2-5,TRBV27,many,CASSEGVSGQETQYF,TGTGCCAGCAGTGAAGGGGTGAGCGGACAAGAGACCCAGTACTTC
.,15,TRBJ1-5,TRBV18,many,CASSPEGNRNQPQHF,TGTGCCAGCTCACCGGAAGGGAATCGCAATCAGCCCCAGCATTTT
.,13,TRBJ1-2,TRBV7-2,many,CASSHGGSYGYTF,TGTGCCAGCAGTCACGGAGGCAGCTATGGCTACACCTTC
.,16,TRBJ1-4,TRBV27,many,CASTLMGRQTNEKLFF,TGTGCCAGCACCTTGATGGGGCGCCAAACTAATGAAAAACTGTTTTTT
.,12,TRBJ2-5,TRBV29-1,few,CSVGSGSETQYF,TGCAGCGTTGGGTCGGGGAGCGAGACCCAGTACTTC
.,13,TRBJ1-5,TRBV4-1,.,CASSQVPAQPQHF,TGCGCCAGCAGCCAAGTTCCGGCTCAGCCCCAGCATTTT
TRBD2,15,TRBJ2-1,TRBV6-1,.,CASSAGTSDYNEQFF,TGTGCCAGCAGCGCCGGGACTAGCGACTACAATGAGCAGTTCTTC
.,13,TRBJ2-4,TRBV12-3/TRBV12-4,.,CASSLGAKNIQYF,TGTGCCAGCAGTTTGGGAGCCAAAAACATTCAGTACTTC
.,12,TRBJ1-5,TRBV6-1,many,CASSGTNQPQHF,TGTGCCAGCTCTGGAACTAATCAGCCCCAGCATTTT
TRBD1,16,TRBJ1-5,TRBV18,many,CASSLWQGGSNQPQHF,TGTGCCAGCTCACTATGGCAGGGGGGAAGTAATCAGCCCCAGCATTTT
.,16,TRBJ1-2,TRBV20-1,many,CSARLDPGLGNYGYTF,TGCAGTGCTAGACTAGATCCGGGACTGGGAAACTATGGCTACACCTTC
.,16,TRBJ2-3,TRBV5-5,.,CASKFQGLEETDTQYF,TGTGCCAGCAAATTCCAGGGGCTCGAGGAAACAGATACGCAGTATTTT
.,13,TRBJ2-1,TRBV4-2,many,CASSQDLGLAQFF,TGTGCCAGCAGCCAAGATTTGGGCCTAGCGCAGTTCTTC
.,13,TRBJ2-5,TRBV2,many,CASSDLRGETQYF,TGTGCCAGCAGTGACTTGAGAGGAGAGACCCAGTACTTC
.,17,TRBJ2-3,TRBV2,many,CASSDRDFTEEADTQYF,TGTGCCAGCAGTGACAGGGACTTTACCGAAGAGGCAGATACGCAGTATTTT
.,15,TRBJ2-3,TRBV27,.,CASSLFGRVTDTQYF,TGTGCCAGCAGTTTGTTTGGAAGGGTCACAGATACGCAGTATTTT
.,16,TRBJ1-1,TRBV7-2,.,CASSPRAAFTNTEAFF,TGTGCCAGCAGCCCGCGGGCCGCTTTTACGAACACTGAAGCTTTCTTT
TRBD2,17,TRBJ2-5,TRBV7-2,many,CASSSLIGGYATETQYF,TGTGCCAGCAGCTCACTAATCGGGGGGTATGCGACGGAGACCCAGTACTTC
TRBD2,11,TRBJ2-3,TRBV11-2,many,CASTGGDTQYF,TGTGCCAGCACGGGAGGGGATACGCAGTATTTT